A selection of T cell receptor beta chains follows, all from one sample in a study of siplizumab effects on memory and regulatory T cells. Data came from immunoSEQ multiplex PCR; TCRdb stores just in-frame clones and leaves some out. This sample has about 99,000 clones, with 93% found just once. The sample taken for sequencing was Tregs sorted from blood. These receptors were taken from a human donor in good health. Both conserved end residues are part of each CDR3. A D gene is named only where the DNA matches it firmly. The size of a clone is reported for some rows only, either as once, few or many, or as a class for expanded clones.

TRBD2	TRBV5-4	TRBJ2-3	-	TGTGCCAGCAGCTGGCGGACTAGCGGGAGGGCCTCAGATACGCAGTATTTT	CASSWRTSGRASDTQYF
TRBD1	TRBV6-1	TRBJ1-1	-	TGTGCCAGCAGGTCCCATCCGGGACAGAAAGCTTTCTTT	CASRSHPGQKAFF
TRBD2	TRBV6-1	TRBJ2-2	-	TGTGCCAGCAGTGAACGGCCTAGCGGGGGCTTGAACACCGGGGAGCTGTTTTTT	CASSERPSGGLNTGELFF
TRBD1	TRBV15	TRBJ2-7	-	TGTGCCACCAGCAGAGGGACGGAAGGGGGCAGCGAGCAGTACTTC	CATSRGTEGGSEQYF
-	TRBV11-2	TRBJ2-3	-	TGTGCCAGCAGCTTAGTGGGGGGGGCCCGAGATACGCAGTATTTT	CASSLVGGARDTQYF
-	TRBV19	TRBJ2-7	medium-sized	TGTGCCAGTAGTAACTCAGGGATTTTCTCCTACGAGCAGTACTTC	CASSNSGIFSYEQYF
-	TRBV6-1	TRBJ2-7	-	TGTGCCAGCAGTGAAGAACCTATCCTTGGCTACGAGCAGTACTTC	CASSEEPILGYEQYF
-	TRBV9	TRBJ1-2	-	TGTGCCAGCAGCGTATCCCATACCCCCGGCTTTTATGGCTACACCTTC	CASSVSHTPGFYGYTF
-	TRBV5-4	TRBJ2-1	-	TGTGCCAGCAGCTTGGAGGGATCCTACAATGAGCAGTTCTTC	CASSLEGSYNEQFF
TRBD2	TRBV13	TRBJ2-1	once	TGTGCCAGCAGCTCGCCGGGACTAGCGGGATTAAATGAGCAGTTCTTC	CASSSPGLAGLNEQFF
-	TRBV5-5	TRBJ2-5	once	TGTGCCAGCAGCCCGGCGGCTAGTAGGGAGACCCAGTACTTC	CASSPAASRETQYF
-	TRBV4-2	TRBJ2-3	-	TGTGCCAGCAGCCCCGGGCCTTTCACAGATACGCAGTATTTT	CASSPGPFTDTQYF
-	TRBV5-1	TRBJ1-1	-	TGCGCCAGCAGCTTACAGGGAGGCACTGAAGCTTTCTTT	CASSLQGGTEAFF
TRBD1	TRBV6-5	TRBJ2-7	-	TGTGCCAGCAGAACAACCGGGACAGGGGGGTACGAGCAGTACTTC	CASRTTGTGGYEQYF
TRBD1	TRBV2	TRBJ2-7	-	TGTGCCAGCAAGAACACAGGGGGCTACGAGCAGTACTTC	CASKNTGGYEQYF
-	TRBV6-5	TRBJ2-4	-	TGTGCCAGCAGTTACAACGCCAAAAACATTCAGTACTTC	CASSYNAKNIQYF
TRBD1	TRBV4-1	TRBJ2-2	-	TGCGCCAGCAGCCGCCCAAGGGACAGGGCCTCCACCGGGGAGCTGTTTTTT	CASSRPRDRASTGELFF
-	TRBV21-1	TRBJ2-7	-	TGTGCCAGCAGCCCTACTACTCGGGGAAGCGACGATTCCTACTCCTACGAGCAGTACTTC	CASSPTTRGSDDSYSYEQYF
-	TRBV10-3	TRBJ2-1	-	TGTGCCATCAGTGAGCAGACACCAGACAATGAGCAGTTCTTC	CAISEQTPDNEQFF
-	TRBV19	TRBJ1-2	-	TGTGCCAGTAGGCCTCAGGCGTCCGTCAACTATGGCTACACCTTC	CASRPQASVNYGYTF
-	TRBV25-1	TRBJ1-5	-	TGTGCCTCCTCCGGGGGGCTGTGGAATCAGCCCCAGCATTTT	CASSGGLWNQPQHF
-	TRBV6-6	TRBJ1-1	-	TGTGCCACAGGCCAGACACCGAACACTGAAGCTTTCTTT	CATGQTPNTEAFF
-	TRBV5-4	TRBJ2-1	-	TGTGCCAGCAGCTTATATAATGAGCAGTTCTTC	CASSLYNEQFF
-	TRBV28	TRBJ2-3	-	TGTGCCAGCGCACCCCCGTCCGATACGCAGTATTTT	CASAPPSDTQYF
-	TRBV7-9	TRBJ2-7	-	TGTGCCAGCAGCTTAGTGGCGGGGCCGGGCTACGAGCAGTACTTC	CASSLVAGPGYEQYF
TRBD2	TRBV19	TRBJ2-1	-	TGTGCCAGTAGGACTAGCGGGGGCAATGAGCAGTTCTTC	CASRTSGGNEQFF
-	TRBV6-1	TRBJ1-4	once	TGTGCCAGCAGTGAAGCGAGGGCTTGGGGGGAAAAACTGTTTTTT	CASSEARAWGEKLFF
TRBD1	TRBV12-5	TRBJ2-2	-	TGTGCTAGTGGTTTGCTGGACAGGGCCGGGGAGCTGTTTTTT	CASGLLDRAGELFF
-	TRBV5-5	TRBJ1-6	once	TGTGCCAGCAGCTTCGAAACTGATAATTCACCCCTCCACTTT	CASSFETDNSPLHF
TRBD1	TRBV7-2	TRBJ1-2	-	TGTGCCAGCAGCTTAGTTGAGACAGGGGGAAGAGGCTACACCTTC	CASSLVETGGRGYTF
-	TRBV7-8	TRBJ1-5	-	TGTGCCAGCAGCTTACAGCCATATAGCAATCAGCCCCAGCATTTT	CASSLQPYSNQPQHF
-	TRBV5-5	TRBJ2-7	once	TGTGCCAGCAGCACTGGGGTATGGGACGAGCAGTACTTC	CASSTGVWDEQYF
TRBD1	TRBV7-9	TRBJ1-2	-	TGTGCCAGCAGCTCCTCGGGACAGGGGGGCTATGGCTACACCTTC	CASSSSGQGGYGYTF